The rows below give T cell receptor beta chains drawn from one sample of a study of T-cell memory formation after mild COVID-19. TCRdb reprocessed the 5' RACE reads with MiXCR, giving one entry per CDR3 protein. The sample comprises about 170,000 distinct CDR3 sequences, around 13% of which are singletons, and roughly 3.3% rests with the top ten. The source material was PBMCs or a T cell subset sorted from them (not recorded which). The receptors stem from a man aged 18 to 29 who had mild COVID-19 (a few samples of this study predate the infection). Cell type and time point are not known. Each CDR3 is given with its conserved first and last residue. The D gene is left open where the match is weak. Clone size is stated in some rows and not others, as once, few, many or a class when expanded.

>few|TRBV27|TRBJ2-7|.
CASSVKAGGLYEQYF
TGTGCCAGCAGTGTTAAAGCCGGAGGGCTCTACGAGCAGTACTTC
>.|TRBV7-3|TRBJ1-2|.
CASSNHGGEEDYGYTF
TGTGCCAGCAGCAATCATGGCGGGGAGGAGGACTATGGCTACACCTTC
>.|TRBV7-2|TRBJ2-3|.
CASSLVNRLTDTQYF
TGTGCCAGCAGCTTAGTTAATCGTCTCACAGATACGCAGTATTTT
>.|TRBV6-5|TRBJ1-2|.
CASRSPGLYGYTF
TGTGCCAGCAGATCTCCGGGACTCTATGGCTACACCTTC
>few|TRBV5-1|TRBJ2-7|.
CASSLESHYEQYF
TGCGCCAGCAGCTTGGAGTCTCACTACGAGCAGTACTTC
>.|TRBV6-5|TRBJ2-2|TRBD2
CASRLAGGGGELFF
TGTGCCAGCAGACTAGCGGGGGGAGGCGGGGAGCTGTTTTTT
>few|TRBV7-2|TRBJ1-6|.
CASSLDGRVDSPLHF
TGTGCCAGCAGCTTAGACGGACGGGTTGATTCACCCCTCCACTTT
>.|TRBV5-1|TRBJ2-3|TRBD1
CASSAGGQADTQYF
TGCGCCAGCAGCGCAGGGGGTCAAGCAGATACGCAGTATTTT
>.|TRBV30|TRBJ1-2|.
CACRQALNYGYTF
TGTGCCTGCAGACAGGCTCTTAACTATGGCTACACCTTC
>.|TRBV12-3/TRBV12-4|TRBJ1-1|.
CASSLFGSQNTEAFF
TGTGCCAGCAGTTTATTTGGGTCCCAGAACACTGAAGCTTTCTTT
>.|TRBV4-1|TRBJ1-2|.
CASSPGQYYGYTF
TGCGCCAGCAGCCCTGGACAGTACTATGGCTACACCTTC
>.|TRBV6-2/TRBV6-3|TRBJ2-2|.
CASSRTRVRNTGELFF
TGTGCCAGCAGCCGGACGCGGGTGAGAAACACCGGGGAGCTGTTTTTT
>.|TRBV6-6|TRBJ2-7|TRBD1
CASTQLGRGRGRRGEQYF
TGTGCCAGCACCCAACTAGGTCGGGGCAGGGGGCGCCGTGGCGAGCAGTACTTC
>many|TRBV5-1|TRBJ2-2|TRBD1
CASSLEPQGATGELFF
TGCGCCAGCAGCTTGGAGCCCCAGGGGGCCACCGGGGAGCTGTTTTTT
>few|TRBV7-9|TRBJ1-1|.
CASSWPPYLRAFF
TGTGCCAGCAGCTGGCCGCCTTACCTAAGAGCTTTCTTT
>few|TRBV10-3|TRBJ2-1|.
CAISEPESQGYKQFF
TGTGCCATCAGTGAGCCGGAGTCCCAGGGGTATAAGCAGTTCTTC
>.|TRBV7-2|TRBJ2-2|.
CASSSRLGDTGELFF
TGTGCCAGCAGTTCCCGTCTGGGGGACACCGGGGAGCTGTTTTTT
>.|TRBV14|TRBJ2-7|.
CASSQGGKAAYYEQYF
TGTGCCAGCAGCCAAGGGGGTAAGGCAGCTTACTACGAGCAGTACTTC
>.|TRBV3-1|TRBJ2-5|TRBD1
CASSPTGTQETQYF
TGTGCCAGCAGCCCGACAGGGACCCAAGAGACCCAGTACTTC
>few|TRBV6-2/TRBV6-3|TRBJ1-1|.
CASSYRALNTEAFF
TGTGCCAGCAGTTATCGGGCCTTGAACACTGAAGCTTTCTTT
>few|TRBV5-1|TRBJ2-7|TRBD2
CASSLGRTSGYAYEQYF
TGCGCCAGCAGCTTGGGGAGGACTAGCGGGTACGCCTACGAGCAGTACTTC
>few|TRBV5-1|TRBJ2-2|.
CASSTQFTGELFF
TGCGCCAGCAGCACACAGTTCACCGGGGAGCTGTTTTTT
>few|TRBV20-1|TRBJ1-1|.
CSARDPRSRRKAFF
TGCAGTGCTAGAGATCCGAGGAGTCGGCGAAAAGCTTTCTTT
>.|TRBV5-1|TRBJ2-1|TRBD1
CASRRPGTEIYNEQFF
TGCGCCAGCAGGCGCCCCGGGACAGAAATCTACAATGAGCAGTTCTTC
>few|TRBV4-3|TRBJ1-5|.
CASSQDRDGNQPQHF
TGCGCCAGCAGCCAAGATAGGGACGGAAATCAGCCCCAGCATTTT
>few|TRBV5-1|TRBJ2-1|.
CASSLAVGSSYNEQFF
TGCGCCAGCAGCTTGGCCGTAGGGAGTTCCTACAATGAGCAGTTCTTC
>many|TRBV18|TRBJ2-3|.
CASSPNPPTGTDTQYF
TGTGCCAGCTCACCTAATCCCCCAACAGGCACAGATACGCAGTATTTT
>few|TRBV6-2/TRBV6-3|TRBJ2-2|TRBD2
CASRTGTSGGELFF
TGTGCCAGCAGGACCGGGACTAGTGGCGGGGAGCTGTTTTTT
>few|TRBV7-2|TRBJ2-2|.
CASSLGLTSGELFF
TGTGCCAGCAGCTTAGGTCTTACTAGCGGGGAGCTGTTTTTT
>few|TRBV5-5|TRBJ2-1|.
CASSLDREQFF
TGTGCCAGCAGCTTGGACCGGGAGCAGTTCTTC
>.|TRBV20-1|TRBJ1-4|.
CSARDREGATNEKLFF
TGCAGTGCTAGAGACAGGGAAGGTGCAACTAATGAAAAACTGTTTTTT
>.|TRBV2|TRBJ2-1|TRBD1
CASGDSEYANEQFF
TGTGCCAGCGGGGACAGTGAGTATGCCAATGAGCAGTTCTTC
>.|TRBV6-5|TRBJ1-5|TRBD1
CASRRTGGNQPQHF
TGTGCCAGCAGACGGACAGGGGGGAATCAGCCCCAGCATTTT
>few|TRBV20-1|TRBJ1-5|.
CSARGSNRNQPQHF
TGCAGTGCTAGAGGTTCTAACCGCAATCAGCCCCAGCATTTT
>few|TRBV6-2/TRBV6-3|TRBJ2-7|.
CASSYVRSYEQYF
TGTGCCAGCAGTTATGTCCGCTCCTACGAGCAGTACTTC
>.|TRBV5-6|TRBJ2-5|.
CASSLITDFGKTQYF
TGTGCCAGCAGCTTGATTACCGACTTCGGCAAGACCCAGTACTTC
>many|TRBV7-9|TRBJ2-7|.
CASSPKLAKGYEQYF
TGTGCCAGCAGCCCGAAACTAGCTAAAGGCTACGAGCAGTACTTC
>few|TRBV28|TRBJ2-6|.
CASFNPGANVLTF
TGTGCCAGCTTTAATCCCGGGGCCAACGTCCTGACTTTC
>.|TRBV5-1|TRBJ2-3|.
CASSSGANGPDTQYF
TGCGCCAGCAGCTCGGGGGCGAACGGGCCAGATACGCAGTATTTT
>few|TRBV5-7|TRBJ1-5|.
CASSAWGRVGQPQHF
TGTGCCAGCAGCGCCTGGGGCAGGGTGGGGCAGCCCCAGCATTTT
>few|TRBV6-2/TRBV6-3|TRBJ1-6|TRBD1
CASRRDSSPLHF
TGTGCCAGCAGAAGGGACAGCTCACCCCTCCACTTT
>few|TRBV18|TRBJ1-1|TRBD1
CASSLGQGAPEAFF
TGTGCCAGCTCACTCGGACAGGGGGCACCTGAAGCTTTCTTT
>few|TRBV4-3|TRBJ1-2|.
CASSQEARGNYGYTF
TGCGCCAGCAGCCAAGAGGCGCGGGGGAACTATGGCTACACCTTC
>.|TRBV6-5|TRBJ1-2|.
CASSPQDNYGYTF
TGTGCCAGCAGTCCTCAGGATAACTATGGCTACACCTTC
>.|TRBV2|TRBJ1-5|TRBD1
CASSMDRASNQPQHF
TGTGCCAGCAGTATGGACAGGGCAAGCAATCAGCCCCAGCATTTT